A selection of T cell receptor beta chains follows, all from one sample in a study of blood T cell repertoires in COVID-19. Sequenced by immunoSEQ multiplex PCR; TCRdb stores in-frame clones only, minus some. The data contain roughly 250,000 clones, about 89% of them singletons. Specimen: peripheral blood. These receptor sequences come from a middle-aged man who had recovered from COVID-19. Each CDR3 is given with its conserved first and last residue. D genes are given only for firm matches. Only part of the rows carry a size: once, few, many, or a class if the clone is expanded.

abundance,v_gene,j_gene,d_gene,CDR3aa,CDR3nt
NA,TRBV27,TRBJ2-1,NA,CASSKGVEQFF,TGTGCCAGCAGTAAAGGGGTTGAGCAGTTCTTC
few,TRBV15,TRBJ1-6,NA,CATTGDSYNSPLHF,TGTGCCACCACAGGGGACTCCTATAATTCACCCCTCCACTTT
NA,TRBV4-1,TRBJ2-7,NA,CASSQGASDSYEQYF,TGCGCCAGCAGCCAAGGCGCTAGCGACTCCTACGAGCAGTACTTC
NA,TRBV4-1,TRBJ2-7,TRBD2,CASSLGLATTYEQYF,TGCGCCAGCAGCCTCGGACTAGCGACAACCTACGAGCAGTACTTC
NA,TRBV7-3,TRBJ2-2,TRBD2,CASSLNRREGKTGELFF,TGTGCCAGCAGCTTAAATAGGCGGGAGGGGAAGACCGGGGAGCTGTTTTTT
NA,TRBV5-4,TRBJ2-1,TRBD1,CASSLEGTGGSLRAEQFF,TGTGCCAGCAGCTTGGAAGGGACAGGGGGCAGCTTACGCGCTGAGCAGTTCTTC
NA,TRBV18,TRBJ1-5,NA,CASSPRGGSNQPQHF,TGTGCCAGCTCACCTCGGGGGGGTAGCAATCAGCCCCAGCATTTT
NA,TRBV5-6,TRBJ1-3,NA,CASSLRGAGNTIYF,TGTGCCAGCAGCTTGCGGGGGGCTGGAAACACCATATATTTT
NA,TRBV7-2,TRBJ1-1,NA,CASGPTGLNTEAFF,TGTGCCAGCGGGCCTACAGGGTTAAACACTGAAGCTTTCTTT
NA,TRBV6-6,TRBJ1-5,NA,CASRDRLNQPQHF,TGTGCCAGCAGGGACAGACTCAATCAGCCCCAGCATTTT
NA,TRBV9,TRBJ2-1,NA,CASSPYGRAGNEQFF,TGTGCCAGCAGCCCCTACGGGAGAGCCGGAAATGAGCAGTTCTTC
NA,TRBV11-2,TRBJ2-1,TRBD2,CASTLGWGTTSEQFF,TGTGCCAGCACCTTAGGGTGGGGGACTACCTCTGAGCAGTTCTTC
NA,TRBV6-5,TRBJ1-5,NA,CASRADRISNQPQHF,TGTGCCAGCAGGGCCGACAGAATTAGCAATCAGCCCCAGCATTTT
NA,TRBV10-3,TRBJ2-4,NA,CAISVGALAKNIQYF,TGTGCCATCAGTGTAGGGGCACTAGCCAAAAACATTCAGTACTTC
NA,TRBV6-6,TRBJ2-7,TRBD1,CASSPDRVGEQYF,TGTGCCAGCAGTCCCGACAGGGTGGGCGAGCAGTACTTC
NA,TRBV4-2,TRBJ2-1,NA,CASSQDWGDNNEQFF,TGTGCCAGCAGCCAAGATTGGGGAGACAACAATGAGCAGTTCTTC
NA,TRBV5-6,TRBJ2-7,TRBD1,CASNPRGQGASYEQYF,TGTGCCAGCAACCCTAGGGGGCAGGGGGCCTCCTACGAGCAGTACTTC
NA,TRBV5-4,TRBJ2-3,NA,CASSTRRDSGLGTDTQYF,TGTGCCAGCAGCACCAGGAGGGATTCAGGGTTAGGCACAGATACGCAGTATTTT
NA,TRBV4-1,TRBJ2-7,TRBD2,CASSRHWGGTSGNSYEQYF,TGCGCCAGCAGCCGCCACTGGGGGGGGACTAGCGGCAACTCCTACGAGCAGTACTTC
NA,TRBV9,TRBJ2-1,TRBD2,CASSEGLAGAAPQFF,TGTGCCAGCAGCGAGGGACTAGCGGGGGCAGCCCCCCAGTTCTTC
once,TRBV14,TRBJ2-5,NA,CASSRRGAETQYF,TGTGCCAGCAGCAGACGGGGTGCGGAGACCCAGTACTTC
once,TRBV2,TRBJ2-5,TRBD1,CASSGDSFRTQYF,TGTGCCAGCAGTGGGGACAGTTTTCGGACCCAGTACTTC
NA,TRBV7-9,TRBJ2-7,TRBD1,CASSDQGGTGGPEQYF,TGTGCCAGCAGCGATCAAGGGGGGACAGGGGGCCCCGAGCAGTACTTC
NA,TRBV3-1/TRBV3-2,TRBJ2-7,NA,CASSQDGTSTWYF,TGTGCCAGCAGCCAAGATGGAACGTCGACATGGTACTTC
once,TRBV14,TRBJ2-7,NA,CASSQGAAYEQYF,TGTGCCAGCAGCCAAGGGGCAGCCTACGAGCAGTACTTC
NA,TRBV2,TRBJ2-5,TRBD2,CASRIAGKLQETQYF,TGTGCCAGCAGGATAGCGGGGAAGCTCCAAGAGACCCAGTACTTC